Given below is one T cell receptor beta chain in context. Its specificity is unknown. These data come from a study of response to subunit inactivated influenza vaccine. Points from the study as a whole: Authors suggested each seasonal flu vaccination may recruit only limited numbers of new T cells.

The germline V gene encodes CDR1 MNHNS and CDR2 SASEGT. V was pared by 0 bases and J by 7 bases, with 12 bases between. The CDR3 is made up of 15 amino acids. Each CDR3 protein gets one entry after TCRdb re-called the RT-PCR reads with MiXCR. The sample contains 650,000 to 850,000 distinct CDR3 sequences, around 14% of which appear only once. The gene calls are TRBV6-1 and TRBJ2-2, with D hard to call. This receptor was taken from a man aged 50 or older who received an inactivated influenza vaccine. The sequencing here drew on PBMCs from blood, taken roughly 2 weeks before vaccination. CDR3 protein: CASSEANEIGGELFF. The CDR3 bases are TGTGCCAGCAGTGAAGCGAATGAGATCGGCGGGGAGCTGTTTTTT.